This T cell receptor beta chain was recorded in a study of T cells in Graves' hyperthyroidism and ophthalmopathy. The wider study: Peripheral blood was obtained at initial diagnosis, preceding any treatment.

The hyperthyroidism patients had all been newly diagnosed, and their disease duration was under 2 months. Their ages ranged from 18 to 65 years. Clinicians diagnosed patients from clinical symptoms, serum thyroxine and TRAb, thyroid ultrasound and orbital computed tomography. Between the trimmed V and J ends, which lost 6 bases and 4 bases, there was a span of 19 bases. CDR3 length equals 15 residues. The V gene's germline CDR1 is MNHEY and CDR2 SMNVEV (reference sequence). It was RNA transcripts that yielded the amplified TCR beta CDR3 regions. With the HTBI primer set, the TCR CDR3 went through a first round of RT-PCR. TCRdb re-called the multiplex PCR reads with MiXCR, one entry per CDR3 protein. The sample has about 620,000 distinct CDR3 sequences; 15% to 20% are singletons. This clonotype was seen at least ten times.

The V gene is TRBV27, the J gene TRBJ2-7; D might be TRBD2 (5 bases). This clonotype originated in a woman aged 25 to 45 with Graves' hyperthyroidism. The sample was blood. The CDR3 nucleotides read TGTGCCAGCAGGGGTAGAGCGGCGAACTTGTACGAGCAGTACTTC. This gives the protein CASRGRAANLYEQYF.